These 13 T cell receptor beta chains originate from one sample sequenced in a study of blood T cell repertoires in COVID-19. The repertoire was sequenced with immunoSEQ multiplex PCR; TCRdb's copy has only in-frame clones and lacks some. The sample records around 230,000 clones, about 91% being singletons. The sample consisted of PBMCs or T cells enriched from blood (not recorded which). The receptors shown here come from a woman aged 40 to 50 with acute COVID-19.

This clone was detected only a few times. The chain recombines TRBV20-1 with TRBJ1-1, with D unresolved. Per germline, CDR1 DFQATT and CDR2 SNEGSKA (reference sequence). The CDR3 loop spans 10 amino acids. For the CDR3, the DNA is TGCAGCGCAACCCGCCAGGCCGCTTTCTTT. Its translation is CSATRQAAFF.

The chain carries TRBV21-1 and TRBJ2-3; the table's TRBD2 call for D was not verified on the DNA. TRBV21-1 is recorded as a pseudogene. The CDR3 sequence is 16 residues long. Here the CDR3 DNA reads TGTGCCAGCAGCTCGACTAGAAATCCTAGCACAGATACGCAGTATTTT. This codes for CASSSTRNPSTDTQYF.

The table lists this clone with a count of one. The J gene is TRBJ2-5, the V gene TRBV5-1; 7 bases agree with TRBD2. Germline V CDR1 and CDR2: SGHRS, YFSETQ. The V gene end was trimmed by 0 bases and the J gene end by 4 bases; junction bases not matched to a gene: 6. The CDR3 is made up of 15 amino acids. The CDR3, as DNA: TGCGCCAGCAGCTTGGATTCAGGGAGGGGAGAGACCCAGTACTTC. The encoded protein is CASSLDSGRGETQYF.

This clone was observed a handful of times. Here the CDR3 DNA reads TGTGCCAGCAGCTTGGGTGGGGGCAGGGGCAACTCACCCCTCCACTTT. Translating it yields CASSLGGGRGNSPLHF. The rearrangement links TRBV5-5 to TRBJ1-6; D might be TRBD1 (6 bases). The germline V and J ends were trimmed by 0 bases and 10 bases, with 17 bases remaining between them. Germline V gene data show CDR1 as SGHKS and CDR2 as YYEKEE (reference sequence). The CDR3 consists of 16 residues.

The table lists this clone with a count of one. The V gene is TRBV24-1, the J gene TRBJ2-1; the match to TRBD2 covers 7 bases. The CDR3 extends over 16 amino acids. Germline assignment: CDR1 KGHDR and CDR2 SFDVKD. With 3 bases clipped from V and 9 bases from J, the junction kept 13 bases outside the gene matches. The chain's CDR3 is CATSDAGLGAGSEQFF. The CDR3 DNA reads as TGTGCCACCAGTGATGCCGGACTAGGAGCGGGAAGTGAGCAGTTCTTC.

The rearrangement links TRBV3-1 (or the pseudogene TRBV3-2) to TRBJ2-6, with 11 nucleotides matching TRBD2. V was pared by 2 bases and J by 4 bases, with 4 bases of the junction left unmatched. Germline V gives CDR1 LGHDT, CDR2 YNNKEL (reference sequence). CDR3 size: 17 residues. CDR3: CASSQTSGGTGANVLTF. DNA of the CDR3: TGTGCCAGCAGCCAAACTAGCGGGGGTACCGGGGCCAACGTCCTGACTTTC.

This clone appeared a single time. The chain couples TRBV7-9 to TRBJ2-2, with a weak D call TRBD2 (5 bases). V was pared by 1 base and J by 3 bases, with 15 bases between. The CDR3 sequence is 17 residues long. Germline V lookup: CDR1 SEHNR, CDR2 FQNEAQ (reference sequence). CDR3 sequence (DNA): TGTGCCAGCAGCTTAGGGACTGGCCCCCCCGACACCGGGGAGCTGTTTTTT. It translates to CASSLGTGPPDTGELFF.

V gene TRBV5-1 combines with J gene TRBJ2-5, with D perhaps TRBD1 or TRBD2 (7 bases each). Trimming left V 4 bases short and J 4 bases short, with 17 bases between. The CDR3 runs 15 residues. Per germline, CDR1 SGHRS and CDR2 YFSETQ. CDR3 region: CASSLGGPGGETQYF. Here the CDR3 DNA reads TGCGCCAGCAGCCTGGGAGGGCCAGGGGGAGAGACCCAGTACTTC.

This chain links TRBV7-4 with TRBJ2-1, with unresolved D. Germline-derived CDR1 and CDR2 are SGHVT and SQSDAQ. This CDR3 has 14 amino acids. With 3 bases removed from V and 5 bases from J, the gap between germline ends came to 11 bases. This CDR3 is CASSFCGLNNEQFF. Written as DNA, the CDR3 is TGTGCCAGCAGCTTTTGCGGCCTGAACAATGAGCAGTTCTTC.

J is TRBJ1-2 and V is TRBV7-9; the match to TRBD1 covers 8 bases. There are 15 residues in the CDR3. The germline V gene encodes CDR1 SEHNR and CDR2 FQNEAQ (reference sequence). V shed 4 bases and J 1 base; nucleotides not matched to a gene: 5. CDR3 DNA sequence: TGTGCCAGCAGCTCGAGGGACAGGCTTAACTATGGCTACACCTTC. Protein: CASSSRDRLNYGYTF.

The V gene is TRBV16, the J gene TRBJ1-3; perhaps TRBD1 as D (5 bases). V lost 1 base and J 0 bases, leaving 13 bases between the germline ends. The CDR3 is made up of 17 amino acids. Germline loops: CDR1 KGHSY, CDR2 FQNENV. CDR3 nucleotides: TGTGCCAGCAGCCAATTGCGGGGCTTCCGCTCTGGAAACACCATATATTTT. Translated, it gives CASSQLRGFRSGNTIYF.

V and J are TRBV2 and TRBJ2-5; TRBD2 aligns across 9 bases. The germline CDR1 and CDR2 sequences are SNHLY and FYNNEI. V gave up 5 bases and J gave up 5 bases; unmatched junction bases: 9. This CDR3 is built from 15 residues. CDR3 bases: TGTGCCAGCAGTTTCAGCGGGGGGCCCTTGGAGACCCAGTACTTC. It specifies CASSFSGGPLETQYF.

This rearrangement joins TRBV4-1 to TRBJ2-2; 12 bases are shared with TRBD2. V lost 4 bases, J lost 13 bases, and 13 bases stayed unmatched. The CDR3 has 16 amino acids. Germline CDR1 is MGHRA and CDR2 is YSYEKL. The CDR3 protein is CASSPSGGAGGEALFF. CDR3 DNA: TGCGCCAGCAGCCCTAGCGGGGGGGCGGGGGGCGAGGCGCTGTTTTTT.